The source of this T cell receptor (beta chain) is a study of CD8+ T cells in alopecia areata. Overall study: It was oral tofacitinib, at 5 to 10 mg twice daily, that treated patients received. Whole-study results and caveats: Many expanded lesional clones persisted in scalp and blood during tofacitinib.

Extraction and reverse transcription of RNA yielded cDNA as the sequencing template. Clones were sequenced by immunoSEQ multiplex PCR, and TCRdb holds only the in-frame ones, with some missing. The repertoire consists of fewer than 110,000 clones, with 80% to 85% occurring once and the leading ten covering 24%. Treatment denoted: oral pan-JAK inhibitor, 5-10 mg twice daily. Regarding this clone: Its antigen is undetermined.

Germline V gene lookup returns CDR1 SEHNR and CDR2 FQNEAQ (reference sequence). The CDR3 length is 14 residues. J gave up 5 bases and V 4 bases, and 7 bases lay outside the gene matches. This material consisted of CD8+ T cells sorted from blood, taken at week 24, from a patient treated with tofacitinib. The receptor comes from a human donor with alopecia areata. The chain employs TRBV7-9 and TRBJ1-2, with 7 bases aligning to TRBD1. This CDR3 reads CASSSYRGGYGYTF. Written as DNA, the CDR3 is TGTGCCAGCAGCTCGTACAGGGGAGGGTATGGCTACACCTTC.